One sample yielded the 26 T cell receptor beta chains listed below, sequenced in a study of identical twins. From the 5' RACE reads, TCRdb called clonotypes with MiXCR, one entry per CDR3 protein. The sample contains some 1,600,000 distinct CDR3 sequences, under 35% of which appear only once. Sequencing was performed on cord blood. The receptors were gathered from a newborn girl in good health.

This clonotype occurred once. CDR3 DNA sequence: TGTGCCAGCAGCGTAGTGGGAGAGACTGAAGCTTTCTTT. Its translation: CASSVVGETEAFF. The genes are TRBV9 and TRBJ1-1; D is undetermined. Germline V gives CDR1 SGDLS, CDR2 YYNGEE. The CDR3 length is 13 residues. The ends were cut back, 0 bases at V and 5 bases at J, with 8 bases in the middle.

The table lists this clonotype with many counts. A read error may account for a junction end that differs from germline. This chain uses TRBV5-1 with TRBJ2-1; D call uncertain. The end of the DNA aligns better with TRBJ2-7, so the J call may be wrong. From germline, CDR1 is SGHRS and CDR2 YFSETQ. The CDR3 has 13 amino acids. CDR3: CASSLTGYNEQYF. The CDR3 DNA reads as TGTGCCAGCAGCTTGACGGGCTACAATGAGCAGTACTTC.

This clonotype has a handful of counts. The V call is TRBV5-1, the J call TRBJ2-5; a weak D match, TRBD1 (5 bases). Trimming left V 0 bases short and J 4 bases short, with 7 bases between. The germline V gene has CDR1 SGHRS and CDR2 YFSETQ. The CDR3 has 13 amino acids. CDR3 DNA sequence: TGCGCCAGCAGCTTGGACAGGTTAGAGACCCAGTACTTC. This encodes CASSLDRLETQYF.

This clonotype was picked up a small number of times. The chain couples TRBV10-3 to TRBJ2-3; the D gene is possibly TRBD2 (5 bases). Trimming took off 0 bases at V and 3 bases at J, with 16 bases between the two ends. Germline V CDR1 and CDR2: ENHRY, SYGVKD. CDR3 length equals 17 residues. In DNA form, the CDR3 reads TGTGCCATCAGTGAGTCGGAGCCGTGGGAGAAGACAGATACGCAGTATTTT. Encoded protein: CAISESEPWEKTDTQYF.

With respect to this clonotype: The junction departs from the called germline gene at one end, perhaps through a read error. In nucleotides, the CDR3 is TGTGCCGGCAGTTACTCAAGGAACACTGAAGCTTTCTTT. This gives the protein CAGSYSRNTEAFF. V gene TRBV6-2 or TRBV6-3 combines with J gene TRBJ1-1; no reliable D call. Germline CDR1 reads MNHEY; CDR2 reads SVGEGT. This CDR3 has 13 amino acids.

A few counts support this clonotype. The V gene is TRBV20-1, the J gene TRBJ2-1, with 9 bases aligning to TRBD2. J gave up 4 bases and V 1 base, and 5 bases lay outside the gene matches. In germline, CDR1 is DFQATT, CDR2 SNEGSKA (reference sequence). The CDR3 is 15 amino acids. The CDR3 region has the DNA TGCAGTGCTAGAGGACTAGCGGCAACATACAATGAGCAGTTCTTC. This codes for CSARGLAATYNEQFF.

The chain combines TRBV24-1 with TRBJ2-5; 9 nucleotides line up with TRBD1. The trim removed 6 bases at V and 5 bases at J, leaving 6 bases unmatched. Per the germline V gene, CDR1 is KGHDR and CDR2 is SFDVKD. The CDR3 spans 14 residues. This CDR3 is CATSLGTGRETQYF. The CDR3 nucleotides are TGTGCCACCAGTCTTGGGACAGGGCGGGAGACCCAGTACTTC.

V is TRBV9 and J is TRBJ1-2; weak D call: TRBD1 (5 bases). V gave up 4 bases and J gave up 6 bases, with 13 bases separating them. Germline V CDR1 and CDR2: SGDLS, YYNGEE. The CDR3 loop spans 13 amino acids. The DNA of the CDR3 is TGTGCCAGCAGCTCACAAAAAGGGGATGGCTACACCTTC. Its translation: CASSSQKGDGYTF.

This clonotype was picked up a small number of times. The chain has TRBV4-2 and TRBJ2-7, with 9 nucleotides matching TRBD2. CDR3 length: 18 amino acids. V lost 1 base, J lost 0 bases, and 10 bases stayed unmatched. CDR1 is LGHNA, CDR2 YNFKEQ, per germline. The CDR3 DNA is TGTGCCAGCAGCCAAGTACTTGGACTAGCGCCGAGCTCCTACGAGCAGTACTTC. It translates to CASSQVLGLAPSSYEQYF.

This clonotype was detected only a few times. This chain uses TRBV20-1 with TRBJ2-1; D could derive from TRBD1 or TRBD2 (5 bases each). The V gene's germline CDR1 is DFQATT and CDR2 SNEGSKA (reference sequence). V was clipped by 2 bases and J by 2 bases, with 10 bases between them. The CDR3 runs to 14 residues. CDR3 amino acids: CSARNGTPYNEQFF. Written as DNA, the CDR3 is TGCAGTGCTAGAAACGGGACGCCCTACAATGAGCAGTTCTTC.

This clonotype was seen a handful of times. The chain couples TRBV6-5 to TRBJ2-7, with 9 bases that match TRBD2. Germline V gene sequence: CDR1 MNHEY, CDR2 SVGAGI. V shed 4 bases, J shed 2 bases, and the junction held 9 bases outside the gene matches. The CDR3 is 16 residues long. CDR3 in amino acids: CASSLNTGTSPYEQYF. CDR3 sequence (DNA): TGTGCCAGCAGTTTAAATACCGGGACTAGCCCCTACGAGCAGTACTTC.

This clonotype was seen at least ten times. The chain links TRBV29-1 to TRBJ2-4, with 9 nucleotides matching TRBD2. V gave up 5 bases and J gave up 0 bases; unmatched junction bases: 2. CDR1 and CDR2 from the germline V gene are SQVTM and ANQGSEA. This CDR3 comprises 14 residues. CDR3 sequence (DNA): TGCAGCGTTTTAGCGGGAGAAGCCAAAAACATTCAGTACTTC. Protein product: CSVLAGEAKNIQYF.

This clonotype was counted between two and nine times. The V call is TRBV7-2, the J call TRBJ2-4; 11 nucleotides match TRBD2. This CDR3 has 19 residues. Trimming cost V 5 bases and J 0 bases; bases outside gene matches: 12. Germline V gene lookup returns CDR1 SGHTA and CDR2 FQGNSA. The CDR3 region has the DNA TGTGCCAGCAGCCAAGTTGGTCTAGCGGGAGGCCTAGCCAAAAACATTCAGTACTTC. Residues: CASSQVGLAGGLAKNIQYF.

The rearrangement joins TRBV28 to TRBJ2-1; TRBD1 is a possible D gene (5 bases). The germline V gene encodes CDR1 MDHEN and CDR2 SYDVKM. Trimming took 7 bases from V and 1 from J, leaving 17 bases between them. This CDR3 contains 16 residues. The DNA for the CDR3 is TGTGCCAGCACTACAGTAGGGGTAGGATCCTACAATGAGCAGTTCTTC. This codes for CASTTVGVGSYNEQFF.

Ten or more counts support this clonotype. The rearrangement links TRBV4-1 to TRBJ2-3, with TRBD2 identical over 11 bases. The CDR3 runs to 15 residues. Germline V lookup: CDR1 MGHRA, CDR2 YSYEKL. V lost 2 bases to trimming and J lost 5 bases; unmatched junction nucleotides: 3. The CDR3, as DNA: TGCGCCAGCAGCCAAACTAGCGGGAGAGGAGATACGCAGTATTTT. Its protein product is CASSQTSGRGDTQYF.

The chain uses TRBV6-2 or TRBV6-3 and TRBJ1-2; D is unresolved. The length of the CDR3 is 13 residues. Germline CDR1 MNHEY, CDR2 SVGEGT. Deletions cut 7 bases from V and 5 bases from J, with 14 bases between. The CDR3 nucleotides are TGTGCCAGCAAGAGCGGACTGCATTATGGCTACACCTTC. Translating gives CASKSGLHYGYTF.

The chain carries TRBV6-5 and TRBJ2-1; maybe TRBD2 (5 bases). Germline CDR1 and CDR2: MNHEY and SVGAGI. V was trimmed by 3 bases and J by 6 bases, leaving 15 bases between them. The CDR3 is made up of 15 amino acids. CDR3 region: CASSYRELVINEQFF. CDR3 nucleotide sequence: TGTGCCAGCAGTTATAGGGAGCTAGTAATCAATGAGCAGTTCTTC.

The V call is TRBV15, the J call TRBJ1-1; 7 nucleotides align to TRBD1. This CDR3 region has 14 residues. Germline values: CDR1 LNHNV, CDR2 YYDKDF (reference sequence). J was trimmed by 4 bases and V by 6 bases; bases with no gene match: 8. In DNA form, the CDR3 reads TGTGCCACCAGAACAAGGGGGCGAAGCACTGAAGCTTTCTTT. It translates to CATRTRGRSTEAFF.

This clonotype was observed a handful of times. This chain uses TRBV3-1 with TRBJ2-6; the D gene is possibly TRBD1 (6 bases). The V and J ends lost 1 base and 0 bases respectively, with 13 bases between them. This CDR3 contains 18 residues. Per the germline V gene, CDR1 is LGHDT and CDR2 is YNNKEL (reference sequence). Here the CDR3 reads CASSQVAGTNSGANVLTF. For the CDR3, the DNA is TGTGCCAGCAGCCAAGTGGCCGGGACAAACTCTGGGGCCAACGTCCTGACTTTC.

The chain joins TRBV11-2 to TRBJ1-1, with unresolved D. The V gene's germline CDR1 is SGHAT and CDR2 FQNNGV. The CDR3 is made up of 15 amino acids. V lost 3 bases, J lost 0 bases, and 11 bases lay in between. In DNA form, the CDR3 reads TGTGCCAGCAGCTTCCGGACGGATCTGAACACTGAAGCTTTCTTT. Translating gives CASSFRTDLNTEAFF. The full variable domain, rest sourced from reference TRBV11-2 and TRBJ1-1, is EAGVAQSPRYKIIEKRQSVAFWCNPISGHATLYWYQQILGQGPKLLIQFQNNGVVDDSQLPKDRFSAERLKGVDSTLKIQPAKLEDSAVYLCASSFRTDLNTEAFFGQGTRLTVV.

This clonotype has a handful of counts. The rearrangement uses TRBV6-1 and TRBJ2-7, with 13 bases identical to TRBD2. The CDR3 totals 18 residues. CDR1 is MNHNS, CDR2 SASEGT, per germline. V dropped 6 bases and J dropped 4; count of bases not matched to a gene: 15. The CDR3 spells CASSRRTSGSSLRYEQYF. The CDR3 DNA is TGTGCCAGCAGCCGAAGGACTAGCGGGAGTTCCCTACGGTACGAGCAGTACTTC.

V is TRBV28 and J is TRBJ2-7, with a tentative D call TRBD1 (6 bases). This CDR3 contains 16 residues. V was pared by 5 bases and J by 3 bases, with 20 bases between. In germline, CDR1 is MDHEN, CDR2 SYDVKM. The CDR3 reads CASSLPPRDNYYEQYF. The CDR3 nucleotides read TGTGCCAGCAGTCTTCCCCCCCGGGACAATTACTACGAGCAGTACTTC.

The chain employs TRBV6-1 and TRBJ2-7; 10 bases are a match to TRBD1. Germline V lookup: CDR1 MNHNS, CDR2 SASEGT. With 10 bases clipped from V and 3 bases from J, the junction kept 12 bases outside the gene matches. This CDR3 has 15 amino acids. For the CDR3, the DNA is TGTGCCACCGCCAAAGCGGGGACAGGGGTCTACGAGCAGTACTTC. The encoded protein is CATAKAGTGVYEQYF.

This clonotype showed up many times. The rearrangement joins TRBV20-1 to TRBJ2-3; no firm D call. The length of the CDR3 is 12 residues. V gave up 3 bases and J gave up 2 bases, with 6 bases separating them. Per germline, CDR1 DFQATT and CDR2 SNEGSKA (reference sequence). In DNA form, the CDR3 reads TGCAGTGCTAGTCCGACCACAGATACGCAGTATTTT. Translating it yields CSASPTTDTQYF.

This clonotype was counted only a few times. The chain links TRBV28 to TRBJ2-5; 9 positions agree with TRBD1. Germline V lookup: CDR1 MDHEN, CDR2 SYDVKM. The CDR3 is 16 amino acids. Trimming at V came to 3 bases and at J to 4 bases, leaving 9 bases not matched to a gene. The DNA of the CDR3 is TGTGCCAGCAGTTTCGGACAGGGGAGTATTGGAGAGACCCAGTACTTC. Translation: CASSFGQGSIGETQYF.

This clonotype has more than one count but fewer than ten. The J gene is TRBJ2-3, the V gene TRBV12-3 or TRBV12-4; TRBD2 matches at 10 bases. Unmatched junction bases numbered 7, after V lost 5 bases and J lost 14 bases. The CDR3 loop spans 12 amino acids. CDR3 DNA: TGTGCCAGCAGTGGTATCGGGACTAGCGCGTATTTT. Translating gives CASSGIGTSAYF.